This entry describes one T cell receptor beta chain. Its antigen is undetermined. The data derive from a study of T cell repertoires in cytomegalovirus infection. TCRdb reanalysed the reads using MiXCR and keeps one entry per CDR3 protein. This table has 300,000 to 400,000 distinct CDR3 sequences, around a tenth appearing once. Whole-study findings and limits: Ex vivo responses were dominated by HLA-C-restricted CMV-specific TCR beta clonotypes. Cumulative frequency (of public TCR beta family members) identified carriers of CMV plus the relevant HLA.

Sequencing input: PBMCs. The clonotype was recovered from a human donor in good health (CMV status not recorded). Some clones in this sample may be carry-over from other donors' samples.

CDR3 protein: CASRGVLLTPRERRDTQYF. The CDR3 DNA is TGTGCCAGCAGGGGGGTACTTTTGACACCCCGGGAAAGACGCGATACGCAGTATTTT. V usage is TRBV6-6 and J usage is TRBJ2-3; TRBD1 or TRBD2 may be the D gene (5 bases each). Trimming left V 6 bases short and J 6 bases short, with 31 bases between. Germline assignment: CDR1 MNHNY and CDR2 SVGAGI (reference sequence). CDR3 length equals 19 residues.